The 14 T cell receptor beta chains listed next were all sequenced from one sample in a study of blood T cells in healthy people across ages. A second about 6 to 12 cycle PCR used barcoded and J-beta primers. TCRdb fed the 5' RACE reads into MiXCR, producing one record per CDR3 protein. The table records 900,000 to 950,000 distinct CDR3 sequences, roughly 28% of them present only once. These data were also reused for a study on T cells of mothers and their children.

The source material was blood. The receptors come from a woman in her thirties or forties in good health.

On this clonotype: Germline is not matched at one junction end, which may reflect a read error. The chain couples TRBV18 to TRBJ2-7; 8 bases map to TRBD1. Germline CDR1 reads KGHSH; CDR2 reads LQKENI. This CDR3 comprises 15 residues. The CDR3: CASSSDRGGTYERYF. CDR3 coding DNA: TGTGCCAGCTCATCCGACAGGGGTGGGACCTACGAGCGGTACTTC.

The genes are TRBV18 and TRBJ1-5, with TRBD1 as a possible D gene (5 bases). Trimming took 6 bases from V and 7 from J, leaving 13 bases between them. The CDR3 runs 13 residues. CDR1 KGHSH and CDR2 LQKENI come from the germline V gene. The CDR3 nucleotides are TGTGCCAGCTCGCCGACAGAAAGCCAGCCCCAGCATTTT. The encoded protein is CASSPTESQPQHF.

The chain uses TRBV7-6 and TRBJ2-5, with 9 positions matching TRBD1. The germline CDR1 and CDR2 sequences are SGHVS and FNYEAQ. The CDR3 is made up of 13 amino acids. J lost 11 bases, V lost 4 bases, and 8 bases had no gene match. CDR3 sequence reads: CASSWTGDNEQYF. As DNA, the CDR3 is TGTGCCAGCAGCTGGACAGGGGACAATGAGCAGTACTTC.

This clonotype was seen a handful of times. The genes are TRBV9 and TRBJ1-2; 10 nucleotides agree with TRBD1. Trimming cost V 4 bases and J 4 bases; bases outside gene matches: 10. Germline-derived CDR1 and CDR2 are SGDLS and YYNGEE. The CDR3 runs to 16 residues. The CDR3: CASSLSGTGELYGYTF. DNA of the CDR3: TGTGCCAGCAGCCTTAGTGGGACAGGGGAACTCTATGGCTACACCTTC.

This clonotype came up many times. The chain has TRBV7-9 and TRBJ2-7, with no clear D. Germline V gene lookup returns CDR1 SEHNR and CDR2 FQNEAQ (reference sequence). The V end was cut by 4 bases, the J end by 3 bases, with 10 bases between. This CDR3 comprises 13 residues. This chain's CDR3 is CASSSEADYEQYF. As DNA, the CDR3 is TGTGCCAGCAGCTCTGAGGCGGACTACGAGCAGTACTTC.

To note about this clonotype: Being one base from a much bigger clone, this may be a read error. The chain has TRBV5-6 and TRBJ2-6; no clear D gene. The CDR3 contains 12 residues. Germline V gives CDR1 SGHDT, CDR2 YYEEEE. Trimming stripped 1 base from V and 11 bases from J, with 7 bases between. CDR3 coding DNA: TGTGCCAGCAGCTTGACCAGTGACGTCCTGACTTTC. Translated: CASSLTSDVLTF.

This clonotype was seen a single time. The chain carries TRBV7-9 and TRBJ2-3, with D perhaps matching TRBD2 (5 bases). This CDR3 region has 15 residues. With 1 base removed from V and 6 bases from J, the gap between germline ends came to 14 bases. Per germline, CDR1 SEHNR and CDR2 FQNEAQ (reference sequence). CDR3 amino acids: CASSLGGLSQDTQYF. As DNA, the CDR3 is TGTGCCAGCAGCTTAGGAGGGCTCAGCCAGGATACGCAGTATTTT.

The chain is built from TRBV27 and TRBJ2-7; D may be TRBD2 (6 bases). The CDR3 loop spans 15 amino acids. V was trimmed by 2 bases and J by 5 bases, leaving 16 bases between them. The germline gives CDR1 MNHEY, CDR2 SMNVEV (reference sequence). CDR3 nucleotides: TGTGCCAGCAGTTTAGCTTTTACTAGCTTCCACGAGCAGTACTTC. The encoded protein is CASSLAFTSFHEQYF.

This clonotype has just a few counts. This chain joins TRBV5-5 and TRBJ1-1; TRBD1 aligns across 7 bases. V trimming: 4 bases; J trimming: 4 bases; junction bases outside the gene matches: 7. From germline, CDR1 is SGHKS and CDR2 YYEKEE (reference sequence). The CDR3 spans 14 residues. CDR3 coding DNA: TGTGCCAGCAGCAACCCGACAGGGTCCACTGAAGCTTTCTTT. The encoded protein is CASSNPTGSTEAFF.

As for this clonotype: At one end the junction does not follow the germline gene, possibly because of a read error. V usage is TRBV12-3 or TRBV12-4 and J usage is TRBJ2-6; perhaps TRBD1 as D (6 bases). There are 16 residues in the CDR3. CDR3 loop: CGSTQGRYSGANVLTF. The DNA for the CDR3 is TGTGGCAGCACTCAGGGGCGGTACTCTGGGGCCAACGTCCTGACTTTC.

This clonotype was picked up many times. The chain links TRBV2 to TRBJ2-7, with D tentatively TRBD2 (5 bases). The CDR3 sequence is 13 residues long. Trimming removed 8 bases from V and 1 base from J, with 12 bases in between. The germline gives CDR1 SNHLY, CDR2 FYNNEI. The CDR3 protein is CASFRTPSYEQYF. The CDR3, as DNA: TGTGCCAGCTTCCGGACTCCATCCTACGAGCAGTACTTC. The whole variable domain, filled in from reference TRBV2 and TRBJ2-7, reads EPEVTQTPSHQVTQMGQEVILRCVPISNHLYFYWYRQILGQKVEFLVSFYNNEISEKSEIFDDQFSVERPDGSNFTLKIRSTKLEDSAMYFCASFRTPSYEQYFGPGTRLTVT.

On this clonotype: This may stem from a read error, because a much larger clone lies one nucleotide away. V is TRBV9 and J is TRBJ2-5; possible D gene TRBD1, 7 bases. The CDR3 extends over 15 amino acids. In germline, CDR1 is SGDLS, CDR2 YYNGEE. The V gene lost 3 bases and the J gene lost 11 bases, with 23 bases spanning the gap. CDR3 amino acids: CASSAQTGTRGEQYF. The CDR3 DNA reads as TGTGCCAGCAGCGCCCAGACAGGGACCCGCGGGGAGCAGTACTTC.

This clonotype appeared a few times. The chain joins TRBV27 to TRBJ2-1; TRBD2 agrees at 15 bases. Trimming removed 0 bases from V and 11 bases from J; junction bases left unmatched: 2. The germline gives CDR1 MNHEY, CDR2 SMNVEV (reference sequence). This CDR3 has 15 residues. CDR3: CASSLSGLAGGQQFF. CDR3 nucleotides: TGTGCCAGCAGTTTATCGGGACTAGCGGGGGGACAGCAGTTCTTC.

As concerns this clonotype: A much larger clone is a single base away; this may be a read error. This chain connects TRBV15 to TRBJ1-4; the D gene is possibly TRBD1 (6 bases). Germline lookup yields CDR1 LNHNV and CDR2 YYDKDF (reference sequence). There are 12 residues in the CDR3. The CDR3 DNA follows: TGTGCCTCGGCACAGGGTGGGGAAAAACCGTTTTTT. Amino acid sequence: CASAQGGEKPFF.